A single sample is the source of the 5 T cell receptor beta chains below, sequenced in a study of vaccination and CD4 T cells after COVID-19. These TCRs are of unknown antigen specificity. The sample's treatment: roughly ten-day PBMC culture with coronavirus spike peptide pools or control peptides (ViraFEST assay). With the Oncomine TCR Beta short-read assay, DNA from cultured CD4+ T cells was sequenced. TCRdb re-derived calls from the PCR reads in MiXCR, one entry per CDR3 protein. The sample has under 20,000 distinct CDR3 sequences; around 47% are singletons. The source was CD4+ T cells from blood, cultured in vitro, collected before SARS-CoV-2 vaccination. The receptor set was obtained from a human donor who had recovered from COVID-19.

The V gene is TRBV6-2 or TRBV6-3, the J gene TRBJ2-5, with a weak D call TRBD2 (6 bases). The ends were cut back, 1 base at V and 2 bases at J, with 11 bases in the middle. The CDR3 runs 15 residues. The germline V gene has CDR1 MNHEY and CDR2 SVGEGT. The CDR3 DNA sequence: TGTGCCAGCAGTTACTACGGGACTCCACAAGAGACCCAGTACTTC. It yields the protein CASSYYGTPQETQYF.

Note on this clonotype: One end of the junction varies from germline; a read error may be responsible. The J gene is TRBJ1-1, the V gene TRBV27; D ambiguous. The CDR3 covers 15 residues. In germline, CDR1 is MNHEY, CDR2 SMNVEV (reference sequence). CDR3 DNA: TGTACCAGCACCCCTTCCGGGGAACCGAACACTGAAGCTTTCTTT. It encodes CTSTPSGEPNTEAFF.

A few counts support this clonotype. The chain recombines TRBV7-9 with TRBJ1-6; 8 positions match TRBD1. Germline V gives CDR1 SEHNR, CDR2 FQNEAQ (reference sequence). The CDR3 runs 15 residues. V trimming: 5 bases; J trimming: 9 bases; junction bases outside the gene matches: 9. In DNA form, the CDR3 reads TGTGCCAGCAGCATAGACAGGGGATCGGGTTCACCCCTCCACTTT. Encoded protein: CASSIDRGSGSPLHF.

The rearrangement joins TRBV2 to TRBJ1-1, with TRBD1 matching over 9 bases. Trimming took 6 bases from V and 9 from J; bases not matched to a gene: 14. The CDR3 loop spans 15 amino acids. Germline V gene sequence: CDR1 SNHLY, CDR2 FYNNEI. CDR3 nucleotides: TGTGCCAGCAGCCCACCTCCGGGACAGGGTTACCAAGCTTTCTTT. Amino acids: CASSPPPGQGYQAFF.

V is TRBV6-5 and J is TRBJ1-4, with D perhaps matching TRBD1 (5 bases). This CDR3 is 12 amino acids long. In germline, CDR1 is MNHEY, CDR2 SVGAGI. V lost 2 bases and J lost 12, with 10 bases in between. CDR3 sequence (DNA): TGTGCCAGCAGTTACGGGGGGTTAGAACTGTTTTTT. Residues: CASSYGGLELFF.